This T cell receptor beta chain was sequenced during a study of blood T cells in healthy people across ages. This CDR3 has 14 amino acids. The germline gives CDR1 SGHRS, CDR2 YFSETQ. The donors, healthy Caucasians from Russia, were aged about 6 to 90. Drawn from each donor were around 10 milliliters of peripheral blood. Through a sample-barcoded 5' primer and a J-beta primer mix, a second PCR was run for roughly 6 to 11 cycles. One entry per CDR3 protein results from TCRdb running MiXCR on the 5' RACE reads. This sample has approximately 830,000 distinct CDR3 sequences, with 60% to 80% found just once. Findings and caveats of the study: Calculation of diversity from one million T cells yielded estimates considered to be underestimates.

As for this clonotype: Its antigen is still unknown.

Sequencing was carried out using blood. The TCR sequence derives from a man aged 30 to 39 in good health. The genes are TRBV5-1 and TRBJ2-4, with a weak D call TRBD1 (6 bases). The J call may be incorrect, as the DNA end agrees better with TRBJ2-7. The CDR3 DNA is TGCGCCAGCAGCCTTGGACAGACCCCTGGCGAGCAGTACTTC. Its translation: CASSLGQTPGEQYF.